This TCR beta chain was captured by sequencing in a study of metastatic and nonmetastatic thyroid tumors. MiXCR was used by TCRdb to re-call the PCR reads. The sample has about 92,000 clones, around 14% seen once. Among the patients, none had received any treatment before thyroid surgery. Germline CDR1 reads SQVTM; CDR2 reads ANQGSEA. V gave up 5 bases and J gave up 8 bases, with 9 bases separating them. This CDR3 is 10 amino acids long. Many counts were recorded for this clone. Sample: blood. The rearrangement uses TRBV29-1 and TRBJ1-2; no definite D call. The receptor was derived from a female donor with papillary thyroid cancer or a benign thyroid nodule (not recorded which). Some clones in this sample may be carry-over from other donors' samples. The CDR3 loop is CSVWPGGYTF. CDR3 DNA sequence: TGCAGCGTTTGGCCGGGCGGCTACACCTTC.